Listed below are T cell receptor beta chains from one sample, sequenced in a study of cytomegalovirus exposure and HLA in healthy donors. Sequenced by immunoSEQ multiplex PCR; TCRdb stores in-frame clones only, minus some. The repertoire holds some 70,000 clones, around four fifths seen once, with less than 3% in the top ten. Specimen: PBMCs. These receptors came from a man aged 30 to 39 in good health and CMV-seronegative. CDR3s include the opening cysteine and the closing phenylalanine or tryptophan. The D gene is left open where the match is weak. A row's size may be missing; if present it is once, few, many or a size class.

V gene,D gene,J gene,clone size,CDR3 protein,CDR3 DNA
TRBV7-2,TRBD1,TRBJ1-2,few,CASIQGQERYGYTF,TGTGCCAGCATCCAGGGACAGGAGAGGTATGGCTACACCTTC
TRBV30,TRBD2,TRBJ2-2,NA,CAWRVGGEGTGELFF,TGTGCCTGGAGGGTGGGGGGGGAAGGGACCGGGGAGCTGTTTTTT
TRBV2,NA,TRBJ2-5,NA,CASQFQGGGETQYF,TGTGCCTCTCAATTCCAGGGGGGCGGAGAGACCCAGTACTTC
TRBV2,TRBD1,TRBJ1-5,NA,CASSPRTGAGNQPQHF,TGTGCCAGCAGTCCGCGGACAGGGGCAGGCAATCAGCCCCAGCATTTT
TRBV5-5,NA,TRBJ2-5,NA,CASSLGNQETQYF,TGTGCCAGCAGCCTCGGGAACCAAGAGACCCAGTACTTC
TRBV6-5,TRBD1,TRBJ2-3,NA,CASSPRDRGTDTQYF,TGTGCCAGCAGTCCCCGGGACAGAGGCACAGATACGCAGTATTTT
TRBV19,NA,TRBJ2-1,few,CASSPQRTAREQFF,TGTGCCAGTAGTCCTCAAAGGACAGCGAGGGAGCAGTTCTTC
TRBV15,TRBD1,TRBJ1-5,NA,CATSGQDNQPQHF,TGTGCCACCTCGGGACAGGACAATCAGCCCCAGCATTTT
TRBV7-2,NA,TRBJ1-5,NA,CASSLAGQLNQPQHF,TGTGCCAGCAGCTTAGCAGGACAGCTGAATCAGCCCCAGCATTTT
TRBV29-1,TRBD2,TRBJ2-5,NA,CSVEGGGQETQYF,TGCAGCGTTGAAGGGGGGGGACAAGAGACCCAGTACTTC
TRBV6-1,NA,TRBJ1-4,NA,CASSEAAGDEKLFF,TGTGCCAGCAGTGAAGCAGCAGGCGATGAAAAACTGTTTTTT
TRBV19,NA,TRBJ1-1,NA,CASKTGPTEAFF,TGTGCCAGCAAAACAGGACCCACTGAAGCTTTCTTT
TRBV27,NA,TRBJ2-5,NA,CASSSIAEYQETQYF,TGTGCCAGCAGTTCTATAGCGGAGTACCAAGAGACCCAGTACTTC
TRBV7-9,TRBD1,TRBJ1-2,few,CASSSSRDRGSYGYTF,TGTGCCAGCAGCTCGAGCCGGGACAGGGGCTCCTATGGCTACACCTTC
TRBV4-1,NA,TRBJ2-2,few,CASSQTQGTGELFF,TGCGCCAGCAGCCAAACCCAGGGCACCGGGGAGCTGTTTTTT
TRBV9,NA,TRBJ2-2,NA,CASSVGGQNTGELFF,TGTGCCAGCAGCGTAGGAGGACAGAACACCGGGGAGCTGTTTTTT
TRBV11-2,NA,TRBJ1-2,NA,CASSLQGWGYTF,TGTGCCAGCAGCTTACAGGGATGGGGCTACACCTTC
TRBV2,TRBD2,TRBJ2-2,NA,CASRKLAGVVVTGELFF,TGTGCCAGCAGGAAACTAGCGGGGGTCGTGGTTACCGGGGAGCTGTTTTTT
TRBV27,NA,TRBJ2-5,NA,CASSLSGRGYQETQYF,TGTGCCAGCAGTTTATCGGGCAGGGGCTACCAAGAGACCCAGTACTTC
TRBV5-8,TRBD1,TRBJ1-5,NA,CASSLPGQVAYSNQPQHF,TGTGCCAGCAGCTTGCCGGGACAGGTCGCCTATAGCAATCAGCCCCAGCATTTT
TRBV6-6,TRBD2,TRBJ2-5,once,CASRDTGGPRETQYF,TGTGCCAGCAGGGATACGGGGGGGCCGCGGGAGACCCAGTACTTC
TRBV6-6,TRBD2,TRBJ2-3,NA,CASRWTSGGTTDTQYF,TGTGCCAGCAGGTGGACTAGCGGGGGGACCACAGATACGCAGTATTTT
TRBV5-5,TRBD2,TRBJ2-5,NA,CASSPAGLAFGETQYF,TGTGCCAGCAGCCCGGCGGGACTAGCTTTCGGAGAGACCCAGTACTTC
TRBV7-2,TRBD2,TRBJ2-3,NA,CASSLLAGVDDTQYF,TGTGCCAGCAGCTTACTAGCGGGAGTGGACGATACGCAGTATTTT
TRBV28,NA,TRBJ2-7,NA,CASSPKNDRPQPYEQYF,TGTGCCAGCAGTCCCAAGAATGACAGACCCCAACCCTACGAGCAGTACTTC
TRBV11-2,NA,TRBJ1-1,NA,CASARGYTEAFF,TGTGCCAGCGCCCGGGGGTACACTGAAGCTTTCTTT
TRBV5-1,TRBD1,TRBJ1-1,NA,CASSLDGTAEAFF,TGCGCCAGCAGCTTGGATGGGACAGCCGAAGCTTTCTTT
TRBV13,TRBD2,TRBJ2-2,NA,CASSSSPAGVVAGELFF,TGTGCCAGCAGCTCTTCACCAGCGGGGGTCGTGGCCGGGGAGCTGTTTTTT
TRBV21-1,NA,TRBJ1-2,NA,CASSNRGREKNYGYTF,TGTGCCAGCAGCAACAGGGGGCGGGAGAAAAACTATGGCTACACCTTC
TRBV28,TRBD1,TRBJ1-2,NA,CASSLGPGGGWRDYTF,TGTGCCAGCAGTTTGGGGCCAGGGGGCGGCTGGCGGGACTACACCTTC
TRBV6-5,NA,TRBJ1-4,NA,CASRPGGREKLFF,TGTGCCAGCAGACCGGGCGGGCGGGAAAAACTGTTTTTT
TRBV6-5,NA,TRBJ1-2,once,CASSLGGADGYTF,TGTGCCAGCAGCCTAGGGGGGGCAGATGGCTACACCTTC
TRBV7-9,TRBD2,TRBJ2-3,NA,CASSLEDFASGSSDTQYF,TGTGCCAGCAGCTTAGAGGATTTCGCTAGCGGGAGCTCAGATACGCAGTATTTT
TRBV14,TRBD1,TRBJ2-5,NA,CASSRLDRGPKDQYF,TGTGCCAGCAGCCGTTTAGACAGGGGGCCTAAAGACCAGTACTTC
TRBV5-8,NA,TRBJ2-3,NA,CASSPNYSTDTQYF,TGTGCCAGCAGCCCAAACTATTCCACAGATACGCAGTATTTT
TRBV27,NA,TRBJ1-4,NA,CASSLKPTTNEKLFF,TGTGCCAGCAGTTTAAAACCTACAACTAATGAAAAACTGTTTTTT
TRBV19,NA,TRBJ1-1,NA,CASSSDMNTEAFF,TGTGCCAGTAGTTCAGATATGAACACTGAAGCTTTCTTT
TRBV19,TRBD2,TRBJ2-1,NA,CASSIDSGGVKGEQFF,TGTGCCAGTAGTATAGATAGCGGGGGGGTCAAGGGTGAGCAGTTCTTC
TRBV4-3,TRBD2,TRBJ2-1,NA,CASSQAGTSGRDEQFF,TGCGCCAGCAGCCAAGCCGGGACTAGCGGGAGAGATGAGCAGTTCTTC
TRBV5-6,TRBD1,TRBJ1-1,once,CASSLYQGGTEAFF,TGTGCCAGCAGCTTGTATCAGGGGGGCACTGAAGCTTTCTTT
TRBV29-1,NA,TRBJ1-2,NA,CSVEVGGNSYGYTF,TGCAGCGTTGAAGTGGGCGGGAATAGTTATGGCTACACCTTC
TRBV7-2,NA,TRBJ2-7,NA,CASSADSNYEQYF,TGTGCCAGCAGCGCGGACAGCAACTACGAGCAGTACTTC
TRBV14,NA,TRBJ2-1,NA,CASSPPVLNEQFF,TGTGCCAGCAGCCCACCAGTTCTCAATGAGCAGTTCTTC
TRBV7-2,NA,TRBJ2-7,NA,CASSLAGQAYEQYF,TGTGCCAGCAGCTTAGCTGGGCAGGCCTACGAGCAGTACTTC
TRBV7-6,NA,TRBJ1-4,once,CASSLRRGHNEKLFF,TGTGCCAGCAGCTTACGTAGAGGTCATAATGAAAAACTGTTTTTT
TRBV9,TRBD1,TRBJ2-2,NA,CASSLGSGGARELFF,TGTGCCAGCAGCCTCGGGTCAGGGGGCGCCCGGGAGCTGTTTTTT
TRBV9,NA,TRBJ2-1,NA,CASSYPNRSSYNEQFF,TGTGCCAGCAGCTATCCTAACAGGAGCTCCTACAATGAGCAGTTCTTC
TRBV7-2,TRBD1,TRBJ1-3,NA,CASSLTGGLGNTIYF,TGTGCCAGCAGCTTGACAGGGGGACTTGGAAACACCATATATTTT
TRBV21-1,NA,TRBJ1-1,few,CASKTGGASITEAFF,TGTGCCAGCAAGACAGGGGGCGCGTCAATCACTGAAGCTTTCTTT